A selection of T cell receptor beta chains follows, all from one sample in a study of technical replicates of blood from a handful of donors. The repertoire was sequenced with immunoSEQ multiplex PCR; TCRdb's copy has only in-frame clones and lacks some. The sample has about 56,000 clones; more than 90% are singletons. Sequenced: PBMCs. The receptors originated from a human donor in good health. Some clones in this sample may be carry-over from other donors' samples. The CDR3 runs from the conserved cysteine through the conserved F or W. The order of the fields is J gene, V gene, CDR3 protein.

TRBJ2-3 TRBV6-4 CASSAQRGNTDTQYF
TRBJ2-1 TRBV7-2 CASSTTRGNEQFF
TRBJ2-2 TRBV19 CASTPRGDLTGELFF
TRBJ2-5 TRBV4-1 CASSQGDSQETQYF
TRBJ2-5 TRBV9 CASSVGTGWETQYF
TRBJ2-1 TRBV30 CAWSVTSLHSYNEQFF
TRBJ1-3 TRBV4-1 CASSRTGDTIYF
TRBJ1-1 TRBV7-8 CASSYQQGAKAFF
TRBJ2-7 TRBV5-1 CASSLAGLPYEQYF
TRBJ2-1 TRBV6-5 CASSYSGTGGKNEQFF
TRBJ2-1 TRBV7-8 CASSLPPRGVGEQFF
TRBJ2-1 TRBV5-5 CASSFRTSGGAGYNEQFF
TRBJ1-3 TRBV7-8 CASSYREAISGNTIYF